The rows below give T cell receptor beta chains drawn from one sample of a study of T cells after yellow fever vaccination. TCRdb re-analysed the 5' RACE reads in MiXCR, keeping a single row per CDR3 protein. Here the sample spans some 560,000 distinct CDR3 sequences, about a sixth being singletons. The material sequenced was PBMCs, taken about 5 days after the first yellow fever vaccination. The receptors stem from a man younger than 35 who received the YFV17D yellow fever vaccine. Each CDR3 is given with its conserved first and last residue. Each record gives: D gene, J gene, clone size, V gene, CDR3 protein, CDR3 DNA. A D gene is named only where the DNA matches it firmly. Some rows mark clone size as missing; the rest say once, few, many or name a class of expanded clone.

>TRBD1|TRBJ1-5|few|TRBV20-1
CSATGTDNQPQHF
TGCAGTGCTACCGGGACAGACAATCAGCCCCAGCATTTT
>-|TRBJ1-1|few|TRBV3-1
CASSQYGGAGPTPSTEAFF
TGTGCCAGCAGCCAATACGGAGGGGCTGGACCAACGCCGTCGACTGAAGCTTTCTTT
>TRBD2|TRBJ2-1|-|TRBV5-1
CASSPDASGVYNEQFF
TGCGCCAGCAGCCCGGACGCTAGCGGGGTATACAATGAGCAGTTCTTC
>-|TRBJ2-2|many|TRBV7-2
CASSRGGANTGELFF
TGTGCCAGCAGCCGAGGAGGGGCGAACACCGGGGAGCTGTTTTTT
>TRBD1|TRBJ2-4|few|TRBV4-1
CASSQGRVGQGAAKNIQYF
TGCGCCAGCAGCCAAGGTCGGGTCGGACAGGGGGCTGCCAAAAACATTCAGTACTTC
>TRBD2|TRBJ2-3|few|TRBV24-1
CATSDSGGAIDTQYF
TGTGCCACCAGTGACAGCGGGGGGGCGATTGATACGCAGTATTTT
>-|TRBJ2-3|few|TRBV6-2/TRBV6-3
CASSYFADLADTQYF
TGTGCCAGCAGTTATTTCGCTGATCTGGCAGATACGCAGTATTTT
>TRBD1|TRBJ2-5|-|TRBV20-1
CSAREWGRGLEKTQYF
TGCAGTGCTAGAGAATGGGGCAGGGGGCTGGAAAAGACCCAGTACTTC
>-|TRBJ2-1|few|TRBV4-3
CASSQVRVPYNEQFF
TGCGCCAGCAGCCAAGTCAGGGTTCCCTACAATGAGCAGTTCTTC
>TRBD1|TRBJ2-3|many|TRBV6-2/TRBV6-3
CASSYPGQGKDTQYF
TGTGCCAGCAGCTATCCGGGACAGGGTAAAGATACGCAGTATTTT
>TRBD1|TRBJ2-7|few|TRBV14
CASRRTGKYEQYF
TGTGCCAGCAGGCGGACAGGCAAATACGAGCAGTACTTC
>TRBD1|TRBJ1-6|few|TRBV5-1
CASSNGQGGNSPLHF
TGCGCCAGCAGTAATGGACAGGGAGGGAATTCACCCCTCCACTTT
>TRBD1|TRBJ2-5|few|TRBV5-1
CASSLGGQGWKTQYF
TGCGCCAGCAGCCTAGGTGGACAGGGGTGGAAGACCCAGTACTTC
>TRBD1|TRBJ1-6|few|TRBV6-1
CASTGTGSSYNSPLHF
TGTGCCAGCACCGGGACAGGCAGCTCCTATAATTCACCCCTCCACTTT
>TRBD1|TRBJ1-6|-|TRBV9
CASSVEGQGNSPLHF
TGTGCCAGCAGCGTAGAGGGACAGGGGAATTCACCCCTCCACTTT
>-|TRBJ2-5|many|TRBV27
CASSLIGTTSGETQYF
TGTGCCAGCAGTTTAATCGGGACCACAAGCGGAGAGACCCAGTACTTC
>TRBD1|TRBJ1-4|-|TRBV12-3/TRBV12-4
CASTPTGRGGLEKLFF
TGTGCCAGCACCCCGACAGGGAGAGGGGGACTTGAAAAACTGTTTTTT
>-|TRBJ2-7|-|TRBV18
CASSLQRSTVEQYF
TGTGCCAGCTCACTACAGCGATCTACGGTGGAGCAGTACTTC
>TRBD1|TRBJ1-1|few|TRBV6-4
CASSEGGSEAFF
TGTGCCAGCAGTGAAGGGGGCTCGGAAGCTTTCTTT
>-|TRBJ2-1|-|TRBV6-2/TRBV6-3
CASRHGNEQFF
TGTGCCAGCAGGCACGGCAATGAGCAGTTCTTC
>-|TRBJ2-1|few|TRBV10-3
CAISESTHEQFF
TGTGCCATCAGTGAGTCGACCCATGAGCAGTTCTTC
>TRBD2|TRBJ2-3|few|TRBV11-3
CASSLGTSGGPADTQYF
TGTGCCAGCAGCCTCGGGACTAGCGGGGGGCCCGCAGATACGCAGTATTTT
>-|TRBJ2-5|-|TRBV20-1
CSATDRTRYQETQYF
TGCAGTGCCACCGACAGGACCAGATACCAAGAGACCCAGTACTTC
>-|TRBJ2-2|-|TRBV25-1
CASSEWQSVTGELFF
TGTGCCAGCAGTGAATGGCAGTCCGTCACCGGGGAGCTGTTTTTT
>-|TRBJ1-2|few|TRBV15
CATSRDTYGYTF
TGTGCCACCAGCAGAGATACTTATGGCTACACCTTC
>-|TRBJ1-6|-|TRBV15
CATSQGTSPLHF
TGTGCCACCAGCCAGGGGACTTCACCCCTCCACTTT
>-|TRBJ2-7|many|TRBV5-1
CASSLGGGRYEQYF
TGCGCCAGCAGCTTGGGAGGCGGACGCTACGAGCAGTACTTC
>-|TRBJ1-3|-|TRBV15
CATSSPSFGNTIYF
TGTGCCACCAGCAGCCCCTCTTTTGGAAACACCATATATTTT
>-|TRBJ2-7|-|TRBV7-2
CASSFQGPYEQYF
TGTGCCAGCAGCTTCCAGGGACCCTACGAGCAGTACTTC
>-|TRBJ1-1|many|TRBV7-9
CASSLEGFGTEAFF
TGTGCCAGCAGCTTAGAAGGGTTTGGCACTGAAGCTTTCTTT
>-|TRBJ1-2|few|TRBV12-3/TRBV12-4
CASSFHRKTDGYTF
TGTGCCAGCAGTTTTCATCGGAAGACAGATGGCTACACCTTC
>TRBD2|TRBJ2-2|-|TRBV7-9
CASSFRGVTNTGELFF
TGTGCCAGCAGCTTTCGGGGGGTAACGAACACCGGGGAGCTGTTTTTT
>TRBD1|TRBJ2-3|-|TRBV7-9
CASRQGAFTDTQYF
TGTGCCAGCAGACAGGGGGCCTTCACAGATACGCAGTATTTT
>TRBD1|TRBJ2-1|few|TRBV5-1
CASSGGQGVTNEQFF
TGCGCCAGCAGCGGAGGACAGGGCGTGACGAATGAGCAGTTCTTC
>-|TRBJ2-1|few|TRBV7-3
CASSLRAETNEQFF
TGTGCCAGCAGCTTAAGAGCGGAGACCAATGAGCAGTTCTTC
>-|TRBJ1-3|-|TRBV7-9
CASSFLGNTIYF
TGTGCCAGCAGCTTCCTTGGAAACACCATATATTTT
>-|TRBJ2-2|-|TRBV4-3
CASSQDIVGFGTGELFF
TGCGCCAGCAGCCAAGATATTGTGGGATTCGGCACCGGGGAGCTGTTTTTT
>-|TRBJ2-5|-|TRBV11-2
CASTSPQDYQETQYF
TGTGCCAGCACCAGCCCACAGGATTACCAAGAGACCCAGTACTTC
>-|TRBJ2-1|-|TRBV6-1
CASSAGRSYNEQFF
TGTGCCAGCAGTGCGGGTCGATCCTACAATGAGCAGTTCTTC
>-|TRBJ2-7|few|TRBV10-3
CAISDARSSYEQYF
TGTGCCATCAGTGACGCCCGGAGCTCCTACGAGCAGTACTTC
>TRBD2|TRBJ2-3|few|TRBV7-2
CASSLTSGGVGDTQYF
TGTGCCAGCAGCCTCACTAGCGGGGGGGTGGGAGATACGCAGTATTTT
>TRBD2|TRBJ2-3|-|TRBV4-3
CASSPGVAGRTDTQYF
TGCGCCAGCAGCCCTGGGGTAGCGGGGCGGACAGATACGCAGTATTTT
>TRBD2|TRBJ2-7|few|TRBV28
CASSTGTSNSYEQYF
TGTGCCAGCAGTACCGGGACTAGCAACTCCTACGAGCAGTACTTC
>-|TRBJ2-5|-|TRBV20-1
CSATGLRNAIETQYF
TGCAGTGCTACCGGGCTAAGAAACGCAATTGAGACCCAGTACTTC
>TRBD1|TRBJ2-5|-|TRBV27
CASRPGTVNQETQYF
TGTGCCAGCAGACCCGGGACAGTAAACCAAGAGACCCAGTACTTC